The 17 T cell receptor beta chains below all came from one sample that was sequenced in a study of shared clonotypes between healthy human individuals. The naive CD8 subset, CD45RO-negative cells positively selected for CCR7, excluded terminally differentiated effector memory CD45RA+ cells. Some clones are missing from TCRdb's copy, which holds only in-frame ones; the method was immunoSEQ multiplex PCR. This table has about 580,000 clones, 95% to 98% appearing once. The sample comprised naive CD8+ T cells sorted from blood. These receptors came from a young man in good health.

The rearrangement links TRBV14 to TRBJ2-7, with 7 bases lining up with TRBD1. V shed 2 bases, J shed 1 base, and the junction held 2 bases outside the gene matches. Germline lookup yields CDR1 SGHDN and CDR2 FVKESK. CDR3 length: 14 amino acids. Here the CDR3 reads CASSQTGVSYEQYF. In DNA form, the CDR3 reads TGTGCCAGCAGCCAAACAGGGGTTTCCTACGAGCAGTACTTC.

V usage is TRBV11-2 and J usage is TRBJ2-7; TRBD1 agrees at 9 bases. Looked up from germline, CDR1 is SGHAT and CDR2 is FQNNGV. J lost 6 bases, V lost 3 bases, and 9 bases had no gene match. This CDR3 region has 15 residues. Written as DNA, the CDR3 is TGTGCCAGCAGCTTGGACCCCGGGACAGGGCCCGAGCAGTACTTC. This translates into CASSLDPGTGPEQYF. Supplemented by reference TRBV11-2 and TRBJ2-7, the full variable domain reads EAGVAQSPRYKIIEKRQSVAFWCNPISGHATLYWYQQILGQGPKLLIQFQNNGVVDDSQLPKDRFSAERLKGVDSTLKIQPAKLEDSAVYLCASSLDPGTGPEQYFGPGTRLTVT.

The chain joins TRBV19 to TRBJ2-1; 8 bases are shared with TRBD2. V lost 7 bases to trimming and J lost 5 bases; unmatched junction nucleotides: 16. The CDR3 loop spans 17 amino acids. Germline V gene lookup returns CDR1 LNHDA and CDR2 SQIVND (reference sequence). The CDR3 DNA sequence: TGTGCCAGTAACCCCAGAAAGCGGGAGAAGTTCGACAATGAGCAGTTCTTC. It codes for CASNPRKREKFDNEQFF.

Only one count was recorded for this clone. The rearrangement uses TRBV27 and TRBJ2-3, with no clear D. The CDR3 has 15 residues. V was cut by 2 bases and J by 0 bases, with 9 bases left in between. The V gene's germline CDR1 is MNHEY and CDR2 SMNVEV (reference sequence). The CDR3 spells CASSLLFSSTDTQYF. The CDR3 nucleotides are TGTGCCAGCAGTTTACTCTTCTCTAGCACAGATACGCAGTATTTT.

The chain is built from TRBV10-3 and TRBJ2-7; unclear D gene. CDR1 is ENHRY, CDR2 SYGVKD, per germline. Trimming cost V 3 bases and J 6 bases, with 9 bases left between them. This CDR3 comprises 12 residues. The CDR3 loop reads CAISDLEREQYF. The CDR3 region has the DNA TGTGCCATCAGTGACCTGGAGCGCGAGCAGTACTTC.

This chain joins TRBV28 and TRBJ2-3; D may be TRBD1 or TRBD2 (5 bases each). Germline CDR1 reads MDHEN; CDR2 reads SYDVKM. V dropped 2 bases and J dropped 2 bases, with 8 bases sitting between them. CDR3 size: 14 residues. DNA of the CDR3: TGTGCCAGCAGTTTAGGGGGAACCACAGATACGCAGTATTTT. Its translation: CASSLGGTTDTQYF.

This chain uses TRBV6-1 with TRBJ2-7, with 7 bases lining up with TRBD2. CDR3 length equals 16 residues. Per the germline V gene, CDR1 is MNHNS and CDR2 is SASEGT. V shed 2 bases and J 4 bases; nucleotides not matched to a gene: 11. In DNA, the CDR3 is TGTGCCAGCAGTGAAAGGCTGGGACTACTAGAGTACGAGCAGTACTTC. This codes for CASSERLGLLEYEQYF.

The rearrangement uses TRBV7-6 and TRBJ2-3; TRBD2 is a possible D gene (7 bases). V was trimmed by 9 bases and J by 5 bases, leaving 18 bases between them. CDR1 and CDR2 (germline): SGHVS, FNYEAQ. The CDR3 totals 14 residues. CDR3 nucleotides: TGTGCCAGTGCTAGCGGAGGGGGGGGAGATACGCAGTATTTT. Translating gives CASASGGGGDTQYF.

This chain connects TRBV11-3 to TRBJ2-2; D possibly corresponds to TRBD1 (6 bases). The length of the CDR3 is 16 residues. The germline V gene encodes CDR1 SGHNT and CDR2 YENEEA. V lost 5 bases to trimming and J lost 1 base, with 14 bases between them. The CDR3 coding sequence is TGTGCCAGCAGCCCAGGACAGCTCGGGAACACCGGGGAGCTGTTTTTT. Translation gives CASSPGQLGNTGELFF. Full variable domain (rest looked up from reference TRBV11-3 and TRBJ2-2): EAGVVQSPRYKIIEKKQPVAFWCNPISGHNTLYWYLQNLGQGPELLIRYENEEAVDDSQLPKDRFSAERLKGVDSTLKIQPAELGDSAVYLCASSPGQLGNTGELFFGEGSRLTVL.

V and J are TRBV30 and TRBJ1-1, with 8 bases lining up with TRBD1. This CDR3 is built from 16 residues. CDR1 GTSNPN and CDR2 SVGIG come from the germline V gene (reference sequence). Trimming at V came to 0 bases and at J to 4 bases, leaving 10 bases not matched to a gene. CDR3 sequence reads: CAWSVLLQDRATEAFF. The CDR3 nucleotides are TGTGCCTGGAGTGTACTACTACAGGACAGGGCCACTGAAGCTTTCTTT.

As for this clone: The junction shows a germline mismatch at one end, possibly a read error. The rearrangement links TRBV7-6 to TRBJ2-1; 11 nucleotides line up with TRBD1. Per the germline V gene, CDR1 is SGHVS and CDR2 is FNYEAQ. CDR3 length: 17 amino acids. The CDR3 loop is CASSPTGQGASHNEQFF. As DNA, the CDR3 is TGTGCCAGCAGCCCAACTGGACAGGGGGCCTCCCACAATGAGCAGTTCTTC.

The V and J genes are TRBV7-9 and TRBJ1-4; possibly TRBD1 for D (5 bases). Trimming removed 4 bases at V and 8 bases at J, with 23 bases between. Germline V CDR1 and CDR2: SEHNR, FQNEAQ (reference sequence). The CDR3 runs 17 residues. The CDR3 sequence is CASSSGPGVWGREKLFF. As DNA, the CDR3 is TGTGCCAGCAGCTCGGGACCCGGAGTTTGGGGACGGGAAAAACTGTTTTTT. Variable domain in full (rest from reference TRBV7-9 and TRBJ1-4): DTGVSQNPRHKITKRGQNVTFRCDPISEHNRLYWYRQTLGQGPEFLTYFQNEAQLEKSRLLSDRFSAERPKGSFSTLEIQRTEQGDSAMYLCASSSGPGVWGREKLFFGSGTQLSVL.

The rearrangement links TRBV9 to TRBJ2-7; TRBD2 matches 11 bases. CDR3 length: 16 amino acids. CDR1 is SGDLS and CDR2 is YYNGEE in the germline V gene. The junction had 11 bases not matched to a gene; V was cut back by 4 bases and J by 5 bases. CDR3 DNA sequence: TGTGCCAGCAGCCCCAATCCCGGACTAGCGGGTGACGAGCAGTACTTC. This translates into CASSPNPGLAGDEQYF.

CDR3 amino acids: CASSLAGEIREQYF. The CDR3 bases are TGTGCCAGCAGCTTAGCGGGAGAGATTCGCGAGCAGTACTTC. J is TRBJ2-7 and V is TRBV27; TRBD2 aligns across 9 bases. J lost 6 bases, V lost 6 bases, and 9 bases had no gene match. The CDR3 loop spans 14 amino acids. The germline V gene encodes CDR1 MNHEY and CDR2 SMNVEV (reference sequence).

The chain recombines TRBV27 with TRBJ2-7, with no clear D. Germline loops: CDR1 MNHEY, CDR2 SMNVEV (reference sequence). This CDR3 is built from 16 residues. V shed 4 bases and J shed 2 bases, with 18 bases lying between them. The CDR3 sequence is CASSSWTKHKPYEQYF. Written as DNA, the CDR3 is TGTGCCAGCAGTTCCTGGACGAAGCATAAACCCTACGAGCAGTACTTC.

This rearrangement joins TRBV28 to TRBJ1-4; no firm D call. Germline V lookup: CDR1 MDHEN, CDR2 SYDVKM. The length of the CDR3 is 12 residues. V lost 2 bases to trimming and J lost 8 bases, with 6 bases between them. In DNA, the CDR3 is TGTGCCAGCAGTTTAAGTTTCGAAAAACTGTTTTTT. Translated: CASSLSFEKLFF.

The CDR3 DNA is TGTGCCAGCAGTGCCGACCCATACAACACTGAAGCTTTCTTT. This translates into CASSADPYNTEAFF. This chain joins TRBV6-1 and TRBJ1-1; D is undetermined. The V and J ends lost 4 bases and 2 bases respectively, with 11 bases between them. Germline V gene lookup returns CDR1 MNHNS and CDR2 SASEGT. The CDR3 is made up of 14 amino acids.